A selection of T cell receptor beta chains follows, all from one sample in a study of blood T cell repertoires in COVID-19. Sequencing used immunoSEQ multiplex PCR; TCRdb keeps in-frame clones, though not all of them. This table holds around 58,000 clones, roughly 85% found once. Sequenced: peripheral blood. The receptors were sampled from a human donor in a cohort sampled during active COVID-19. Both conserved end residues are part of each CDR3. D genes are given only for firm matches. Some rows have no size entry. The others give once, few or many, or a class for an expanded clone.

size,D,V,J,DNA,CDR3
NA,TRBD1,TRBV5-1,TRBJ1-2,TGCGCCAGCAGCTTGGGACAGGGGATCGGCTACACCTTC,CASSLGQGIGYTF
NA,NA,TRBV10-3,TRBJ2-4,TGTGCCATCAGCCAAAATAGTCTAGCCAAAAACATTCAGTACTTC,CAISQNSLAKNIQYF
many,NA,TRBV27,TRBJ1-2,TGTGCCAGCAGTTTATTTAGCGGGGGACGAGATGGCTACACCTTC,CASSLFSGGRDGYTF
NA,TRBD2,TRBV7-9,TRBJ2-1,TGTGCCAGCAGCTTACTAGCGGGAGGCTACAATGAGCAGTTCTTC,CASSLLAGGYNEQFF
NA,TRBD1,TRBV9,TRBJ2-1,TGTGCCAGCAGCGCGACAGGGACCAATGAGCAGTTCTTC,CASSATGTNEQFF
NA,TRBD1,TRBV14,TRBJ2-7,TGTGCCAGCAGCCAACCCACCGGACAGGGGGCTATCGAGCAGTACTTC,CASSQPTGQGAIEQYF
NA,NA,TRBV5-1,TRBJ1-5,TGCGCCAGCAGCCTGGCGGGGAGCCCTGGCAATCAGCCCCAGCATTTT,CASSLAGSPGNQPQHF
NA,NA,TRBV15,TRBJ1-2,TGTGCCACCAGCAGAGTCGACGGAGTCTATGGCTACACCTTC,CATSRVDGVYGYTF
once,TRBD2,TRBV7-2,TRBJ2-1,TGTGCCAGCAGCTCGCGGACTAGCGGTAATGAGCAGTTCTTC,CASSSRTSGNEQFF
NA,TRBD1,TRBV7-3,TRBJ1-6,TGTGCCAGCAGCTTGGACAGGGATTCACCCCTCCACTTT,CASSLDRDSPLHF
NA,NA,TRBV20-1,TRBJ1-3,TGCAGTGCCCCCGATCAGAACACCATATATTTT,CSAPDQNTIYF
NA,NA,TRBV4-2,TRBJ1-6,TGTGCCAGCACCCCCGGGAGCTCCTATAATTCACCCCTCCACTTT,CASTPGSSYNSPLHF
NA,TRBD1,TRBV19,TRBJ1-2,TGTGCCAGTAGTATCGCAGGGGGTTTTAACTATGGCTACACCTTC,CASSIAGGFNYGYTF
NA,NA,TRBV5-8,TRBJ2-7,TGTGCCAGCAGCTTGGGGGCTGACTGGCGGGCGCACGAGCAGTACTTC,CASSLGADWRAHEQYF
once,NA,TRBV18,TRBJ2-5,TGTGCCAGCTCACTGCGGAGGACCCAAGAGACCCAGTACTTC,CASSLRRTQETQYF
NA,TRBD2,TRBV6-4,TRBJ2-3,TGTGCCAGCAGTGCCTTCTGGAGCGGGGGTGCGGATACGCAGTATTTT,CASSAFWSGGADTQYF
NA,TRBD1,TRBV15,TRBJ2-2,TGTGCCACCAGCAGGGGACAGGGAGGCGCCGGGGAGCTGTTTTTT,CATSRGQGGAGELFF
NA,NA,TRBV27,TRBJ2-1,TGTGCCAGCAGTTTATCCGACATCCGGGGGGCCCTCTACAATGAGCAGTTCTTC,CASSLSDIRGALYNEQFF
NA,NA,TRBV6-4,TRBJ2-1,TGTGCCAGCAGTGACGAAGCGGGTAATTACAATGAGCAGTTCTTC,CASSDEAGNYNEQFF
NA,NA,TRBV5-1,TRBJ2-1,TGCGCCAGCAGCTTCGAAAACAACTACAATGAGCAGTTCTTC,CASSFENNYNEQFF
NA,NA,TRBV7-3,TRBJ2-2,TGTGCCAGCAGCTTAACAGGGGCACCGAACACCGGGGAGCTGTTTTTT,CASSLTGAPNTGELFF
NA,TRBD2,TRBV7-9,TRBJ2-5,TGTGCCAGCAGCTTAACGGGACTAGCGGTCCAAGAGACCCAGTACTTC,CASSLTGLAVQETQYF
NA,TRBD1,TRBV7-9,TRBJ2-5,TGTGCCAGCAGCATCCACGGGACAGGGGGGTTCACAAAGACCCAGTACTTC,CASSIHGTGGFTKTQYF
NA,NA,TRBV6-5,TRBJ1-5,TGTGCCAGCAGTCCCCGGGGGGGCGGCTATCAGCCCCAGCATTTT,CASSPRGGGYQPQHF
NA,NA,TRBV18,TRBJ2-1,TGTGCCAGCTCACCTTTAAACAATGAGCAGTTCTTC,CASSPLNNEQFF
NA,TRBD2,TRBV4-1,TRBJ2-7,TGCGCCAGCAGCCGGGATACGGGACTAGCGGGCCTTTTCTACGAGCAGTACTTC,CASSRDTGLAGLFYEQYF
NA,TRBD2,TRBV30,TRBJ2-1,TGTGCCTGGGAGAGCGGGAGGGGTTACAATGAGCAGTTCTTC,CAWESGRGYNEQFF
NA,NA,TRBV11-2,TRBJ1-4,TGTGCCAGCAGCTCCGACAGACATGAAAAACTGTTTTTT,CASSSDRHEKLFF
NA,NA,TRBV7-9,TRBJ2-7,TGTGCCAGCAGCTTAGGGCAGGGGCTTGAGCAGTACTTC,CASSLGQGLEQYF
NA,NA,TRBV21-1,TRBJ2-1,TGTGCCAGCAGCAAAGAGGTCAGCGGGCAGGGGGCAAGATCCTACAATGAGCAGTTCTTC,CASSKEVSGQGARSYNEQFF
NA,NA,TRBV24-1,TRBJ2-5,TGTGCCACCAGTGATTTAGTTGCAGGGGGGCGAGAGACCCAGTACTTC,CATSDLVAGGRETQYF
NA,TRBD2,TRBV10-3,TRBJ2-5,TGTGCCATCAGTGACCCGACTAGCGGGGGGGAGACCCAGTACTTC,CAISDPTSGGETQYF
NA,TRBD1,TRBV6-6,TRBJ1-5,TGTGCCAGCAGACGAACCTCAGACAGGGTTAGCAATCAGCCCCAGCATTTT,CASRRTSDRVSNQPQHF
NA,NA,TRBV5-5,TRBJ1-4,TGTGCCAGCAGCTTGGGGACAACAACTAATGAAAAACTGTTTTTT,CASSLGTTTNEKLFF
NA,NA,TRBV24-1,TRBJ1-2,TGTGCCACCAGTGAGAACGGTAACTATGGCTACACCTTC,CATSENGNYGYTF